Below are 31 T cell receptor beta chains sequenced from a single sample in a study of blood T cell repertoires in COVID-19. Assay: immunoSEQ multiplex PCR; the TCRdb copy retains only in-frame clones and omits some. This sample has 450,000 or so clones; about 92% occur once, and the top ten carry approximately 0.65%. The sequenced sample consisted of PBMCs or T cells enriched from blood (not recorded which). These receptors came from a man aged 18 to 30 who had recovered from COVID-19.

As to this clone: The same CDR3 also results from other DNA sequences found in this sample. V and J are TRBV2 and TRBJ1-2, with 7 bases that match TRBD1. V lost 3 bases, J lost 3 bases, and 4 bases stayed unmatched. Germline assignment: CDR1 SNHLY and CDR2 FYNNEI. The CDR3 loop spans 14 amino acids. The chain's CDR3 is CASSDEGAYYGYTF. The CDR3 coding sequence is TGTGCCAGCAGTGATGAGGGGGCCTACTATGGCTACACCTTC.

This chain connects TRBV10-1 to TRBJ1-1, with D possibly being TRBD1 (5 bases). Germline loops: CDR1 WNHNN, CDR2 SYGVQD (reference sequence). The CDR3 contains 15 residues. V was clipped by 3 bases and J by 3 bases, with 14 bases between them. The CDR3 region is CASSEGSRADTEAFF. In DNA, the CDR3 is TGCGCCAGCAGTGAAGGCTCCAGGGCTGACACTGAAGCTTTCTTT.

The rearrangement joins TRBV13 to TRBJ1-4, with 7 bases aligning to TRBD1. The germline gives CDR1 PRHDT, CDR2 FYEKMQ (reference sequence). This CDR3 region has 14 residues. The V gene end was trimmed by 4 bases and the J gene end by 5 bases; junction bases not matched to a gene: 4. As DNA, the CDR3 is TGTGCCAGCAGCTCAAGGGACAGAAATGAAAAACTGTTTTTT. Its protein product is CASSSRDRNEKLFF.

This clone is a singleton in its sample. The rearrangement links TRBV28 to TRBJ1-3, with a tentative D call TRBD1 (6 bases). The V and J ends lost 2 bases and 2 bases respectively, with 16 bases between them. The CDR3 covers 17 residues. The germline CDR1 and CDR2 sequences are MDHEN and SYDVKM. The chain's CDR3 is CASSLIPGGHPGNTIYF. For the CDR3, the DNA is TGTGCCAGCAGTTTAATACCGGGGGGCCATCCTGGAAACACCATATATTTT.

The rearrangement uses TRBV5-4 and TRBJ1-4; 8 bases fit TRBD1. CDR3 length: 16 amino acids. Germline-derived CDR1 and CDR2 are SGHNT and YYREEE (reference sequence). The trim removed 4 bases at V and 7 bases at J, leaving 12 bases unmatched. The CDR3 DNA is TGTGCCAGCAGCACTACGAGGACAGGGCTGGGTGAAAAACTGTTTTTT. Its translation is CASSTTRTGLGEKLFF.

The chain employs TRBV3-1 (or the pseudogene TRBV3-2) and TRBJ1-1, with D uncertain. V was cut by 6 bases and J by 0 bases, with 8 bases left in between. Germline V gene sequence: CDR1 LGHDT, CDR2 YNNKEL (reference sequence). This CDR3 region has 13 residues. CDR3 sequence reads: CASSPSLNTEAFF. The CDR3 bases are TGTGCCAGCAGTCCGTCCCTGAACACTGAAGCTTTCTTT.

The chain joins TRBV28 to TRBJ1-4; TRBD1 aligns across 9 bases. From germline, CDR1 is MDHEN and CDR2 SYDVKM. This CDR3 region has 15 residues. Losses at the gene ends were 2 bases for V and 5 bases for J; bases not matched to a gene: 3. The CDR3 DNA reads TGTGCCAGCAGTTTAGGCGGGACAGGGAATGAAAAACTGTTTTTT. Protein product: CASSLGGTGNEKLFF. The complete variable domain, with remaining parts taken from reference TRBV28 and TRBJ1-4, reads DVKVTQSSRYLVKRTGEKVFLECVQDMDHENMFWYRQDPGLGLRLIYFSYDVKMKEKGDIPEGYSVSREKKERFSLILESASTNQTSMYLCASSLGGTGNEKLFFGSGTQLSVL.

The CDR3 nucleotides read TGCGCCAGCAGCTGGTCCACAGGGATGAACACTGAAGCTTTCTTT. Protein product: CASSWSTGMNTEAFF. J is TRBJ1-1 and V is TRBV5-1, with D possibly being TRBD1 (6 bases). This CDR3 comprises 15 residues. Germline CDR1 and CDR2: SGHRS and YFSETQ. V gave up 3 bases and J gave up 0 bases, with 12 bases separating them.

The V call is TRBV19, the J call TRBJ1-2, with 8 bases that match TRBD1. V was pared by 4 bases and J by 1 base, with 5 bases of the junction left unmatched. The CDR3 consists of 15 residues. Germline loops: CDR1 LNHDA, CDR2 SQIVND (reference sequence). CDR3 nucleotides: TGTGCCAGTAGTAGCCGGGGGACAGGTAACTATGGCTACACCTTC. Encoded protein: CASSSRGTGNYGYTF. Looking up the rest from reference TRBV19 and TRBJ1-2 gives the full variable domain: DGGITQSPKYLFRKEGQNVTLSCEQNLNHDAMYWYRQDPGQGLRLIYYSQIVNDFQKGDIAEGYSVSREKKESFPLTVTSAQKNPTAFYLCASSSRGTGNYGYTFGSGTRLTVV.

The rearrangement links TRBV18 to TRBJ1-4; 8 bases line up with TRBD1. This CDR3 has 15 amino acids. Per germline, CDR1 KGHSH and CDR2 LQKENI. V was pared by 5 bases and J by 5 bases, with 7 bases of the junction left unmatched. The CDR3 nucleotides are TGTGCCAGCTCAACCGGACAGGGAGGAAATGAAAAACTGTTTTTT. Translating gives CASSTGQGGNEKLFF. The full variable domain, its missing parts supplied by reference TRBV18 and TRBJ1-4, is NAGVMQNPRHLVRRRGQEARLRCSPMKGHSHVYWYRQLPEEGLKFMVYLQKENIIDESGMPKERFSAEFPKEGPSILRIQQVVRGDSAAYFCASSTGQGGNEKLFFGSGTQLSVL.

J is TRBJ2-1 and V is TRBV6-5; TRBD2 agrees at 8 bases. Germline CDR1 and CDR2: MNHEY and SVGAGI. The length of the CDR3 is 16 residues. Trimming at V came to 2 bases and at J to 2 bases, leaving 5 bases not matched to a gene. Here the CDR3 reads CASSYRTSSPYNEQFF. Written as DNA, the CDR3 is TGTGCCAGCAGTTACAGGACTAGCTCGCCCTACAATGAGCAGTTCTTC.

V and J are TRBV7-9 and TRBJ1-4; D not resolved. Germline lookup yields CDR1 SEHNR and CDR2 FQNEAQ (reference sequence). V was trimmed by 1 base and J by 0 bases, leaving 6 bases between them. The CDR3 totals 15 residues. The CDR3 loop is CASSLVRSTNEKLFF. The CDR3 DNA sequence: TGTGCCAGCAGCTTAGTCCGTTCAACTAATGAAAAACTGTTTTTT. Complete variable domain (other parts from reference TRBV7-9 and TRBJ1-4): DTGVSQNPRHKITKRGQNVTFRCDPISEHNRLYWYRQTLGQGPEFLTYFQNEAQLEKSRLLSDRFSAERPKGSFSTLEIQRTEQGDSAMYLCASSLVRSTNEKLFFGSGTQLSVL.

J is TRBJ1-1 and V is TRBV6-5, with D possibly TRBD1 on 5 matching bases. The germline V gene encodes CDR1 MNHEY and CDR2 SVGAGI. This CDR3 comprises 15 residues. V shed 1 base and J shed 4 bases, with 13 bases lying between them. For the CDR3, the DNA is TGTGCCAGCAGTTACTTACCCGATCAGGGCACTGAAGCTTTCTTT. Its protein product is CASSYLPDQGTEAFF.

The genes are TRBV6-5 and TRBJ1-3; D is unresolved. Germline CDR1 reads MNHEY; CDR2 reads SVGAGI. Trimming removed 9 bases at V and 4 bases at J, with 16 bases between. This CDR3 spans 14 amino acids. The CDR3 reads CASRYTSGGNTIYF. DNA for the CDR3: TGTGCCAGTAGGTACACCTCGGGGGGAAACACCATATATTTT.

For this clone: Other DNA sequences in this sample translate to the same CDR3. The chain combines TRBV18 with TRBJ1-1; possibly TRBD1 for D (6 bases). Germline V gene sequence: CDR1 KGHSH, CDR2 LQKENI. V lost 3 bases and J lost 1, with 6 bases in between. The CDR3 length is 13 residues. As DNA, the CDR3 is TGTGCCAGCTCACCGGGACAGAACACTGAAGCTTTCTTT. Translated: CASSPGQNTEAFF.

The rearrangement uses TRBV9 and TRBJ2-3; TRBD2 agrees at 12 bases. The CDR3 spans 14 residues. Unmatched junction bases numbered 9, after V lost 7 bases and J lost 9 bases. Germline loops: CDR1 SGDLS, CDR2 YYNGEE. The CDR3 loop reads CASRKTSGSLTQYF. The CDR3 coding sequence is TGTGCCAGCCGAAAGACTAGCGGGAGTCTCACGCAGTATTTT.

The gene calls are TRBV27 and TRBJ2-1; D is possibly TRBD1 (6 bases). The CDR3 is made up of 15 amino acids. The ends were cut back, 7 bases at V and 4 bases at J, with 17 bases in the middle. The germline V gene encodes CDR1 MNHEY and CDR2 SMNVEV (reference sequence). CDR3 in DNA: TGTGCCAGCACCAGGCAGGGGACGGGGTACAATGAGCAGTTCTTC. This gives the protein CASTRQGTGYNEQFF.

The genes are TRBV2 and TRBJ1-5, with 12 nucleotides matching TRBD1. This CDR3 contains 15 residues. The germline CDR1 and CDR2 sequences are SNHLY and FYNNEI. J was trimmed by 8 bases and V by 5 bases; bases with no gene match: 7. CDR3 sequence: CASSRGQGAGEPQHF. The DNA of the CDR3 is TGTGCCAGCAGTCGGGGACAGGGGGCCGGGGAGCCCCAGCATTTT. The variable domain in full, with the rest retrieved from reference TRBV2 and TRBJ1-5, is EPEVTQTPSHQVTQMGQEVILRCVPISNHLYFYWYRQILGQKVEFLVSFYNNEISEKSEIFDDQFSVERPDGSNFTLKIRSTKLEDSAMYFCASSRGQGAGEPQHFGDGTRLSIL.

The sample holds one count of this clone. The genes are TRBV3-1 (or the pseudogene TRBV3-2) and TRBJ2-5; TRBD1 agrees at 10 bases. The CDR3 is 16 amino acids. Germline-derived CDR1 and CDR2 are LGHDT and YNNKEL (reference sequence). Unmatched junction bases numbered 6, after V lost 3 bases and J lost 2 bases. The DNA of the CDR3 is TGTGCCAGCAGCCACTCGGGACAGGGGAGGCAAGAGACCCAGTACTTC. Protein product: CASSHSGQGRQETQYF.

The chain employs TRBV28 and TRBJ1-2; D is unresolved. Germline CDR1 is MDHEN and CDR2 is SYDVKM. This CDR3 is built from 13 residues. Trimming shortened V by 3 bases and J by 4 bases, and 9 bases separated the two germline ends. CDR3: CASSFYRSYGYTF. The DNA of the CDR3 is TGTGCCAGCAGTTTCTACAGATCCTATGGCTACACCTTC.

The rearrangement links TRBV19 to TRBJ1-2; possibly TRBD1 for D (6 bases). CDR3 length: 14 amino acids. V was clipped by 8 bases and J by 1 base, with 14 bases between them. The germline CDR1 and CDR2 sequences are LNHDA and SQIVND (reference sequence). The CDR3 DNA reads TGTGCCAGTTTGAGTAGCAGGGGTAACTATGGCTACACCTTC. It encodes CASLSSRGNYGYTF.

V and J are TRBV27 and TRBJ1-2; 9 nucleotides agree with TRBD1. This CDR3 has 17 residues. The V gene end was trimmed by 4 bases and the J gene end by 5 bases; junction bases not matched to a gene: 14. Germline values: CDR1 MNHEY, CDR2 SMNVEV (reference sequence). The CDR3 DNA is TGTGCCAGCAGTTCCCTCCTTCGGGACAGGGCTTCTTATGGCTACACCTTC. This gives the protein CASSSLLRDRASYGYTF.

This clone came up once. The chain carries TRBV7-8 and TRBJ1-5; 7 nucleotides line up with TRBD1. Losses at the gene ends were 0 bases for V and 1 base for J; bases not matched to a gene: 9. Germline CDR1 reads SGHVS; CDR2 reads FQNEAQ. The CDR3 totals 18 residues. Written as DNA, the CDR3 is TGTGCCAGCAGCTTAGCGACGGTCACAGGGGCGAGCAATCAGCCCCAGCATTTT. Amino acid sequence: CASSLATVTGASNQPQHF.

The rearrangement joins TRBV29-1 to TRBJ1-2; tentative D call: TRBD1 (5 bases). Germline assignment: CDR1 SQVTM and CDR2 ANQGSEA. V dropped 3 bases and J dropped 6 bases, with 14 bases sitting between them. The CDR3 has 13 residues. CDR3 sequence (DNA): TGCAGCGTTGATGGGGGGAGCGGAAATGGCTACACCTTC. Encoded protein: CSVDGGSGNGYTF. Based on the CDR3 plus reference TRBV29-1 and TRBJ1-2, the full variable domain is SAVISQKPSRDICQRGTSLTIQCQVDSQVTMMFWYRQQPGQSLTLIATANQGSEATYESGFVIDKFPISRPNLTFSTLTVSNMSPEDSSIYLCSVDGGSGNGYTFGSGTRLTVV.

The rearrangement joins TRBV2 to TRBJ1-5, with D uncertain. The CDR3 length is 13 residues. V was cut by 7 bases and J by 6 bases, with 13 bases left in between. The germline gives CDR1 SNHLY, CDR2 FYNNEI. The CDR3 sequence is CASKRGSSQPQHF. DNA for the CDR3: TGTGCCAGCAAGCGGGGTTCTAGTCAGCCCCAGCATTTT.

This clone was seen just once. The chain recombines TRBV5-1 with TRBJ2-6, with TRBD1 as a possible D gene (5 bases). There are 13 residues in the CDR3. V was clipped by 7 bases and J by 3 bases, with 8 bases between them. The germline V gene encodes CDR1 SGHRS and CDR2 YFSETQ. The CDR3 nucleotides read TGCGCCAGCCTCAGGGTTGGGGCCAACGTCCTGACTTTC. Protein: CASLRVGANVLTF.

V is TRBV29-1 and J is TRBJ1-4; 7 bases agree with TRBD1. Germline lookup yields CDR1 SQVTM and CDR2 ANQGSEA. The length of the CDR3 is 18 residues. The V gene end was trimmed by 3 bases and the J gene end by 7 bases; junction bases not matched to a gene: 20. The CDR3 spells CSVDALAGGIRRSEKLFF. CDR3 nucleotide sequence: TGCAGCGTTGACGCTCTGGCAGGGGGGATTCGTCGAAGTGAAAAACTGTTTTTT.

A note on this clone: Within the sample, other DNA sequences also encode this same CDR3. This sequence joins TRBV5-1 and TRBJ1-6, with a possible D match to TRBD1 (5 bases). V was clipped by 0 bases and J by 7 bases, with 8 bases between them. CDR1 and CDR2 (germline): SGHRS, YFSETQ. This CDR3 is 14 amino acids long. The CDR3: CASSLEAGNSPLHF. Here the CDR3 DNA reads TGCGCCAGCAGCTTGGAGGCAGGGAATTCACCCCTCCACTTT.

J is TRBJ1-4 and V is TRBV4-1, with D possibly being TRBD1 (5 bases). The V gene lost 4 bases and the J gene lost 6 bases, with 18 bases spanning the gap. CDR3 length: 16 residues. Germline CDR1 reads MGHRA; CDR2 reads YSYEKL. The CDR3: CASSRQEQGMDEKLFF. The CDR3, as DNA: TGCGCCAGCAGCCGCCAGGAGCAGGGTATGGATGAAAAACTGTTTTTT.

The rearrangement links TRBV7-9 to TRBJ1-1, with D possibly being TRBD1 (5 bases). The CDR3 runs to 14 residues. Deletions cut 1 base from V and 11 bases from J, with 17 bases between. Germline loops: CDR1 SEHNR, CDR2 FQNEAQ (reference sequence). The CDR3 protein is CASSLDRQGLRAFF. CDR3 bases: TGTGCCAGCAGCTTAGACAGGCAGGGACTCCGGGCTTTCTTT. The full variable domain, with the rest looked up from reference TRBV7-9 and TRBJ1-1, is DTGVSQNPRHKITKRGQNVTFRCDPISEHNRLYWYRQTLGQGPEFLTYFQNEAQLEKSRLLSDRFSAERPKGSFSTLEIQRTEQGDSAMYLCASSLDRQGLRAFFGQGTRLTVV.

V and J are TRBV6-1 and TRBJ2-7, with D possibly TRBD2 on 5 matching bases. This CDR3 spans 13 amino acids. Germline assignment: CDR1 MNHNS and CDR2 SASEGT. Trimming shortened V by 2 bases and J by 7 bases, and 12 bases separated the two germline ends. The CDR3: CASSELRAREQYF. Here the CDR3 DNA reads TGTGCCAGCAGTGAATTGAGGGCGCGGGAGCAGTACTTC.